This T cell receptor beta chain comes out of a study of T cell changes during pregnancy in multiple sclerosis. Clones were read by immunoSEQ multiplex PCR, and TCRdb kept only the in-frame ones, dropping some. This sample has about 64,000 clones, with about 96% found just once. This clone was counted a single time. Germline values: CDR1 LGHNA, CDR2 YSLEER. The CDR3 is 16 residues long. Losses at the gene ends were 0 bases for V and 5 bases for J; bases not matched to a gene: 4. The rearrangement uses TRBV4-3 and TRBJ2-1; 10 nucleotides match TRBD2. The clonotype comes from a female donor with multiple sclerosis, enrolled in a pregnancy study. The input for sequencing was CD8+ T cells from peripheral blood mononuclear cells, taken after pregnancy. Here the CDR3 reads CASSQENGLADNEQFF. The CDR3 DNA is TGCGCCAGCAGCCAAGAGAACGGACTAGCGGACAATGAGCAGTTCTTC.